The rows below give T cell receptor beta chains drawn from one sample of a study of T cells in Graves' hyperthyroidism and ophthalmopathy. In TCRdb, the multiplex PCR reads were re-called with MiXCR into one record per CDR3 protein. This table holds some 600,000 distinct CDR3 sequences, about 15% found once. Sequenced input: blood. Receptors originate from a woman in her twenties or thirties with Graves' hyperthyroidism that later progressed to Graves' ophthalmopathy. CDR3s include the opening cysteine and the closing phenylalanine or tryptophan. D genes are given only for firm matches. Size is stated for part of the rows, as once, few or many counts, or as a class when the clone is expanded.

CDR3 length: 15
J gene: TRBJ2-7
V gene: TRBV2
clone size: NA
D gene: TRBD2
CDR3 protein: CASSRTSGSVHEQYF

CDR3 length: 14
J gene: TRBJ2-7
V gene: TRBV19
clone size: NA
D gene: NA
CDR3 protein: CASRKDRLVGEQYF

CDR3 length: 15
J gene: TRBJ2-2
V gene: TRBV29-1
clone size: few
D gene: NA
CDR3 protein: CSVAWRGLNTGELFF

CDR3 length: 15
J gene: TRBJ1-1
V gene: TRBV11-2
clone size: NA
D gene: NA
CDR3 protein: CASSPAWSRGSEAFF

CDR3 length: 14
J gene: TRBJ2-3
V gene: TRBV5-8
clone size: many
D gene: NA
CDR3 protein: CASSRDAGTDTQYF

CDR3 length: 16
J gene: TRBJ1-4
V gene: TRBV12-3/TRBV12-4
clone size: NA
D gene: NA
CDR3 protein: CASSPSGWATNEKLFF

CDR3 length: 12
J gene: TRBJ2-7
V gene: TRBV27
clone size: many
D gene: NA
CDR3 protein: CASSPQVYEQYF

CDR3 length: 15
J gene: TRBJ2-3
V gene: TRBV2
clone size: many
D gene: TRBD2
CDR3 protein: CASSLGGTSADTQYF

CDR3 length: 14
J gene: TRBJ2-7
V gene: TRBV4-1
clone size: NA
D gene: NA
CDR3 protein: CASSHDDLNDEQYF

CDR3 length: 15
J gene: TRBJ1-1
V gene: TRBV5-1
clone size: many
D gene: TRBD1
CDR3 protein: CASSSTGIANTEAFF